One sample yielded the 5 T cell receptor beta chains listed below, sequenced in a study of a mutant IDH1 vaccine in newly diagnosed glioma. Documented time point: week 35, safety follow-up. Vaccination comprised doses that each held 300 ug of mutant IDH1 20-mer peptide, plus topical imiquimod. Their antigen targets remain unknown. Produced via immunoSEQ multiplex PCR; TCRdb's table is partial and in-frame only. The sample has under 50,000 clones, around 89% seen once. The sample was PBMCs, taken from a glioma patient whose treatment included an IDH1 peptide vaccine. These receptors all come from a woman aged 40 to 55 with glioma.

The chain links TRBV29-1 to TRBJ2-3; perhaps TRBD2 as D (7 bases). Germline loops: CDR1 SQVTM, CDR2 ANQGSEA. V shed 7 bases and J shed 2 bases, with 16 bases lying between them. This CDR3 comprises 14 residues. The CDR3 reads CSAPNGGPTDTQYF. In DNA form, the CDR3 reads TGCAGCGCCCCGAACGGGGGGCCCACAGATACGCAGTATTTT.

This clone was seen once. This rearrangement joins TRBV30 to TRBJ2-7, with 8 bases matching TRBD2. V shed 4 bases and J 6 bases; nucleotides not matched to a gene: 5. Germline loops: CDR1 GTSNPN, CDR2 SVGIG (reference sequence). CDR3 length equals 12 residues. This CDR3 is CAWMGLVVEQYF. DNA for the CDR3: TGTGCCTGGATGGGACTAGTGGTCGAGCAGTACTTC. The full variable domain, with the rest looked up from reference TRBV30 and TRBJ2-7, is SQTIHQWPATLVQPVGSPLSLECTVEGTSNPNLYWYRQAAGRGLQLLFYSVGIGQISSEVPQNLSASRPQDRQFILSSKKLLLSDSGFYLCAWMGLVVEQYFGPGTRLTVT.

CDR3 in DNA: TGTGCTAGTGCCGACAGGGGGCCCAATCAGCCCCAGCATTTT. Protein product: CASADRGPNQPQHF. The chain recombines TRBV12-5 with TRBJ1-5, with 10 nucleotides matching TRBD1. With 7 bases clipped from V and 3 bases from J, the junction kept 3 bases outside the gene matches. Germline assignment: CDR1 LGHNT and CDR2 FRNRAP. The CDR3 length is 14 residues.

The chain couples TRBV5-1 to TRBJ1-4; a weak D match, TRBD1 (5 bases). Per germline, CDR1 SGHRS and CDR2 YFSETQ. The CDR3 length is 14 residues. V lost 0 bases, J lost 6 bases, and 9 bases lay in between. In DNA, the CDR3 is TGCGCCAGCAGCTTGGTTTCCAGGGATGAAAAACTGTTTTTT. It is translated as CASSLVSRDEKLFF.

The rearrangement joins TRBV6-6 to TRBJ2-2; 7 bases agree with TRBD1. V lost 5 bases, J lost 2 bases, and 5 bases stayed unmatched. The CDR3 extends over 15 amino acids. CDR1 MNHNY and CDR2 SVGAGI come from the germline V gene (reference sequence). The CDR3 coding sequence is TGTGCCAGCAGTAAAAGACAGGGCAACACCGGGGAGCTGTTTTTT. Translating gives CASSKRQGNTGELFF.